These 9 T cell receptor beta chains originate from one sample sequenced in a study of T cells after yellow fever vaccination. In TCRdb, the 5' RACE reads were re-called with MiXCR into one record per CDR3 protein. In the table there are hundreds of thousands of distinct CDR3 sequences, around 4% of which are singletons. Sequences were derived from PBMCs, sampled on the day of the yellow fever booster vaccination. The receptors were sampled from a man younger than 35 who received the YFV17D yellow fever vaccine.

The rearrangement joins TRBV4-3 to TRBJ2-3, with 8 nucleotides matching TRBD2. Losses at the gene ends were 1 base for V and 1 base for J; bases not matched to a gene: 1. This CDR3 region has 15 residues. The germline gives CDR1 LGHNA, CDR2 YSLEER. CDR3 in DNA: TGCGCCAGCAGCCAAGCGGGGGGGGGCACAGATACGCAGTATTTT. Translated: CASSQAGGGTDTQYF.

This clonotype occurred many times. The DNA of the CDR3 is TGCGCCAGCAGCCCAACCCCATTACAGTCGATACGGGAGCAGTTCTTC. This codes for CASSPTPLQSIREQFF. The chain couples TRBV5-1 to TRBJ2-1; no definite D call. The V end lost 4 bases, the J end lost 10 bases, and 24 bases lay between the germline ends. The CDR3 length is 16 residues. Germline V gives CDR1 SGHRS, CDR2 YFSETQ.

This clonotype was counted between two and nine times. CDR3 protein: CASSGGIRRIADTQYF. The CDR3 DNA is TGTGCCAGCAGTGGGGGGATTCGTAGAATCGCAGATACGCAGTATTTT. The rearrangement uses TRBV25-1 and TRBJ2-3; TRBD1 or TRBD2 may be the D gene (5 bases each). CDR1 is MGHDK and CDR2 is SYGVNS in the germline V gene. V gave up 4 bases and J gave up 4 bases, with 18 bases separating them. CDR3 length: 16 amino acids. The full variable domain, its missing parts supplied by reference TRBV25-1 and TRBJ2-3, is EADIYQTPRYLVIGTGKKITLECSQTMGHDKMYWYQQDPGMELHLIHYSYGVNSTEKGDLSSESTVSRIRTEHFPLTLESARPSHTSQYLCASSGGIRRIADTQYFGPGTRLTVL.

This clonotype was counted ten times or more. This chain uses TRBV20-1 with TRBJ2-2, with D unclear. The CDR3 runs 13 residues. Germline V gives CDR1 DFQATT, CDR2 SNEGSKA (reference sequence). Trimming took 3 bases from V and 4 from J, leaving 9 bases between them. CDR3 nucleotide sequence: TGCAGTGCTAGGGCCGGATTCACCGGGGAGCTGTTTTTT. It is translated as CSARAGFTGELFF.

This clonotype was recorded at least ten times. The genes are TRBV12-3 or TRBV12-4 and TRBJ1-2; D possibly corresponds to TRBD1 (5 bases). V was trimmed by 7 bases and J by 7 bases, leaving 19 bases between them. There are 14 residues in the CDR3. In DNA form, the CDR3 reads TGTGCCAGCAATCGAGGTGGGGGAGGAGGTGGCTACACCTTC. Its protein is CASNRGGGGGGYTF.

Ten or more counts support this clonotype. The CDR3: CASSVTGSIDEQYF. The DNA of the CDR3 is TGCGCCAGCAGCGTGACAGGTTCAATTGACGAGCAGTACTTC. The chain combines TRBV5-1 with TRBJ2-7; D possibly corresponds to TRBD1 (6 bases). This CDR3 contains 14 residues. The V gene lost 4 bases and the J gene lost 5 bases, with 16 bases spanning the gap. The germline CDR1 and CDR2 sequences are SGHRS and YFSETQ.

The CDR3 protein is CASSYYWGATDTQYF. CDR3 DNA sequence: TGTGCCAGCAGTTACTATTGGGGGGCAACAGATACGCAGTATTTT. This chain connects TRBV6-2 or TRBV6-3 to TRBJ2-3; possibly TRBD1 or TRBD2 for D (6 bases each). The ends were cut back, 1 base at V and 3 bases at J, with 11 bases in the middle. CDR1 and CDR2 from the germline V gene are MNHEY and SVGEGT. This CDR3 has 15 amino acids.

By proportion, this clonotype is medium-sized. V gene TRBV6-4 combines with J gene TRBJ2-1; 10 bases are shared with TRBD2. Germline CDR1 is MRHNA and CDR2 is SNTAGT. This CDR3 spans 15 amino acids. V gave up 0 bases and J gave up 6 bases; unmatched junction bases: 2. The CDR3 loop reads CASSDSAGGPNEQFF. DNA of the CDR3: TGTGCCAGCAGTGACTCAGCGGGGGGGCCCAATGAGCAGTTCTTC.

This clonotype occurred many times. This chain links TRBV10-3 with TRBJ2-2; TRBD2 agrees at 15 bases. V was clipped by 10 bases and J by 4 bases; unmatched bases: 7. The CDR3 runs 16 residues. Per the germline V gene, CDR1 is ENHRY and CDR2 is SYGVKD. The CDR3 DNA follows: TGTGCCACTCTTTCGGGACTAGCGGGGGGCACCGGGGAGCTGTTTTTT. Translating gives CATLSGLAGGTGELFF.